This T cell receptor beta chain stems from a study of blood T cell repertoires in COVID-19. Overall study context: Acute and convalescent COVID-19 samples came from the United States, Italy and Spain. PBMCs, B-cell-depleted T cells, or T cells provided the cDNA or gDNA that made up the material.

This clone turned up a few times. Only in-frame clones appear in the TCRdb table, and some are missing; sequencing was by immunoSEQ multiplex PCR. The profile shows roughly 100,000 clones, about 82% of them singletons. Enrollment of patients from Seattle took place during active infection, with longitudinal follow-up. Germline CDR1 and CDR2: MNHEY and SVGAGI. The CDR3 length is 13 residues. V lost 0 bases, J lost 4 bases, and 6 bases lay in between. The sequencing sample was made of peripheral blood. This chain connects TRBV6-5 to TRBJ1-1; D is unresolved. This clonotype was obtained from a man at least 80 years old with COVID-19, enrolled during active disease. The CDR3 coding sequence is TGTGCCAGCAGTTACTCAGCCGGCACTGAAGCTTTCTTT. Its protein is CASSYSAGTEAFF.